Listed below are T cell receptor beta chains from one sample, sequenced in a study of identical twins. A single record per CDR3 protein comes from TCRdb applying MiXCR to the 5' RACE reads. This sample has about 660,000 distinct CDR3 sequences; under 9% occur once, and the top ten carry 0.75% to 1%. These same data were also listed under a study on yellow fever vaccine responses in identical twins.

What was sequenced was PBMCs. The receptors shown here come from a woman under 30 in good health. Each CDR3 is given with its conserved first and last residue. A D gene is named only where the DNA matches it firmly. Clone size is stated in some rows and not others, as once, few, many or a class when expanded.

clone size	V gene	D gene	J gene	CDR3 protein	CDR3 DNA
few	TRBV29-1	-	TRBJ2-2	CSAEGVPYPNTGELFF	TGCAGCGCTGAGGGGGTCCCCTATCCGAACACCGGGGAGCTGTTTTTT
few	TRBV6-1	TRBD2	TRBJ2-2	CASRSSGGSTGELFF	TGTGCCAGCAGGTCGTCGGGGGGGAGCACCGGGGAGCTGTTTTTT
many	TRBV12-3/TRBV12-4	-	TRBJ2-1	CARAPPPVDEQFF	TGTGCCAGAGCCCCCCCACCCGTCGATGAGCAGTTCTTC
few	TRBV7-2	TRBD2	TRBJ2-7	CASSTRGLAIYEQYF	TGTGCCAGCAGCACCCGCGGACTAGCTATCTACGAGCAGTACTTC
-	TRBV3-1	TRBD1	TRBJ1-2	CASSQRNGQAIGYTF	TGTGCCAGCAGCCAAAGAAACGGACAGGCGATTGGCTACACCTTC
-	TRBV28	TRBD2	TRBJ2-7	CASSWTGTSFTDEQYF	TGTGCCAGCAGTTGGACCGGGACTAGCTTCACCGACGAGCAGTACTTC
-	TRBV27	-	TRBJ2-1	CASSLGPTRSGEQFF	TGTGCCAGCAGTTTGGGACCTACTAGGTCGGGTGAGCAGTTCTTC
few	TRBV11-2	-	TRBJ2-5	CASSLDHLVDTRETQYF	TGTGCCAGCAGCTTAGACCATCTTGTAGACACACGTGAGACCCAGTACTTC
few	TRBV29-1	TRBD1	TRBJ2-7	CSATYRDRGQYEQYF	TGCAGCGCAACATACCGGGACAGGGGTCAATACGAGCAGTACTTC
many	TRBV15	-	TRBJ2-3	CATSRDFADTQYF	TGTGCCACCAGCAGAGATTTCGCAGATACGCAGTATTTT
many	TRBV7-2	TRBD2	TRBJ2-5	CASSKIRLARETQYF	TGTGCCAGCAGCAAAATACGACTAGCGAGAGAGACCCAGTACTTC
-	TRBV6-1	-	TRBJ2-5	CASRPPQGETQYF	TGTGCCAGCAGACCTCCACAGGGTGAGACCCAGTACTTC
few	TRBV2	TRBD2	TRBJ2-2	CASSRTSGINTGELFF	TGTGCCAGCAGCCGGACTAGCGGGATAAACACCGGGGAGCTGTTTTTT
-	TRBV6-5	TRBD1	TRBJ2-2	CASSYETGVLGELFF	TGTGCCAGCAGTTACGAGACAGGGGTCCTCGGGGAGCTGTTTTTT
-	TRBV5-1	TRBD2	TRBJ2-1	CASSPGLAGGPGFYEQFF	TGCGCCAGCAGTCCGGGACTAGCGGGAGGGCCCGGTTTTTATGAGCAGTTCTTC
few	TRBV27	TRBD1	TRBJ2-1	CASQWDSSYNEQFF	TGTGCCAGCCAGTGGGACAGCTCCTACAATGAGCAGTTCTTC
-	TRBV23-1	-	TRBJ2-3	CASSHGTQPDTQYF	TGCGCCAGCAGTCATGGGACTCAGCCAGATACGCAGTATTTT
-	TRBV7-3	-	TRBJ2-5	CASSRDAASRTQYF	TGTGCCAGCAGCCGAGACGCGGCTAGCAGGACCCAGTACTTC
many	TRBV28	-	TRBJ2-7	CASSPGPSRTYEQYF	TGTGCCAGCAGCCCTGGGCCCAGCCGTACCTACGAGCAGTACTTC
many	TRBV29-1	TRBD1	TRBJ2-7	CSVELLGAGGNEQYF	TGCAGCGTTGAACTCCTTGGGGCAGGGGGCAACGAGCAGTACTTC
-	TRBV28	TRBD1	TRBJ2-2	CASFPSGTAANTGELFF	TGTGCCAGTTTCCCCTCCGGGACAGCGGCTAACACCGGGGAGCTGTTTTTT
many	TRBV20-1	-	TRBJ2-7	CSARVALEQYF	TGCAGTGCTAGGGTCGCTCTCGAGCAGTACTTC
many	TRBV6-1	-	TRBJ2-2	CASMADQTGELFF	TGTGCCAGTATGGCAGACCAAACCGGGGAGCTGTTTTTT
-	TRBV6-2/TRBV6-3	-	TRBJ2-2	CASSGPVATGELFF	TGTGCCAGCAGTGGCCCTGTAGCCACCGGGGAGCTGTTTTTT
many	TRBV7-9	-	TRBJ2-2	CASSQTGTLNTGELFF	TGTGCCAGCAGCCAAACAGGCACACTGAACACCGGGGAGCTGTTTTTT
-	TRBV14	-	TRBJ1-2	CASSQGGGGVNYGYTF	TGTGCCAGCAGCCAAGGAGGTGGAGGGGTTAACTATGGCTACACCTTC
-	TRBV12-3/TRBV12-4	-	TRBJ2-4	CASGTAVAKNIQYF	TGTGCCAGCGGGACGGCGGTAGCCAAAAACATTCAGTACTTC
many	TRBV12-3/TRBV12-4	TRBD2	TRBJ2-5	CASSFGTSGETQYF	TGTGCCAGCAGTTTCGGGACTAGCGGAGAGACCCAGTACTTC
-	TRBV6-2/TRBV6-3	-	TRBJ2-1	CASSTHYEQFF	TGTGCCAGCAGTACGCACTATGAGCAGTTCTTC
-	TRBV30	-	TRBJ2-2	CAWSVSVLGAQPYTGELFF	TGTGCCTGGAGTGTTTCTGTCTTGGGAGCCCAACCTTACACCGGGGAGCTGTTTTTT
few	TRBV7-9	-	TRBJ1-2	CASSLTGTPYGYTF	TGTGCCAGCAGCTTAACAGGGACCCCCTATGGCTACACCTTC
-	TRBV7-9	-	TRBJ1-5	CASSPGRGSNQPQHF	TGTGCCAGCAGTCCCGGTAGGGGAAGCAATCAGCCCCAGCATTTT
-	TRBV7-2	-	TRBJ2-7	CASSLGSTISYEQYF	TGTGCCAGCAGCTTAGGATCCACTATCTCCTACGAGCAGTACTTC
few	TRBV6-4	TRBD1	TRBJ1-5	CASSDPTGEDYSNQPQHF	TGTGCCAGCAGTGACCCGACAGGGGAGGATTATAGCAATCAGCCCCAGCATTTT
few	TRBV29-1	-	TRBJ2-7	CSAGPRSYEQYF	TGCAGCGCCGGACCGCGAAGCTACGAGCAGTACTTC
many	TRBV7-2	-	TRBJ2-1	CASSLARGYEQFF	TGTGCCAGCAGCTTAGCGCGTGGGTATGAGCAGTTCTTC
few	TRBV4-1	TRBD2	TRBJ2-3	CASSQESGITDTQYF	TGCGCCAGCAGCCAAGAAAGCGGGATCACAGATACGCAGTATTTT
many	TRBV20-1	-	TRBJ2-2	CSASFETGELFF	TGCAGTGCTAGTTTCGAAACCGGGGAGCTGTTTTTT
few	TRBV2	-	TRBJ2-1	CASRASAITNEQFF	TGTGCCAGCAGAGCAAGCGCGATTACCAATGAGCAGTTCTTC
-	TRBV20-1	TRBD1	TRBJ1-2	CSAPIDRDAPYGYTF	TGCAGTGCCCCAATTGACAGGGACGCTCCTTATGGCTACACCTTC
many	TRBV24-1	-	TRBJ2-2	CATSDWGRDPANTGELFF	TGTGCCACCAGTGATTGGGGCAGGGACCCTGCGAACACCGGGGAGCTGTTTTTT
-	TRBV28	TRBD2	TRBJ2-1	CASSSPERLAGHEQFF	TGTGCCAGCAGTTCTCCCGAGAGGCTAGCGGGGCATGAGCAGTTCTTC
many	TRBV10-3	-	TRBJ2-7	CAISESGRGGNEQYF	TGTGCCATCAGTGAGTCAGGCAGGGGAGGAAACGAGCAGTACTTC
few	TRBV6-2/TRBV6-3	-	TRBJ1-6	CASSSVKLGGSPLHF	TGTGCCAGCAGTTCCGTCAAGTTGGGGGGATCACCCCTCCACTTT
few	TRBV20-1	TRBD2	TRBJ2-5	CSASVAGRWETQYF	TGCAGTGCTAGTGTAGCGGGGAGGTGGGAGACCCAGTACTTC
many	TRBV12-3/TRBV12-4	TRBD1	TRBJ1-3	CASNYRGRGNTIYF	TGTGCCAGCAACTACAGGGGTCGAGGAAACACCATATATTTT
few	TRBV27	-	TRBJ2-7	CASSTRDGPRQYF	TGTGCCAGCAGCACTCGGGACGGTCCCCGACAGTACTTC
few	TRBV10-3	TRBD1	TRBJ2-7	CAISEADRGLNEQYF	TGTGCCATCAGTGAGGCCGACAGGGGGCTCAACGAGCAGTACTTC
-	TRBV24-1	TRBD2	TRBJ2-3	CATSPFSGRGDTQYF	TGTGCCACCAGTCCATTTAGCGGGAGGGGAGATACGCAGTATTTT
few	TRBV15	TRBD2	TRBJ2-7	CATSRDRGAGGPPYEQYF	TGTGCCACCAGCAGAGATCGGGGAGCGGGAGGGCCGCCCTACGAGCAGTACTTC
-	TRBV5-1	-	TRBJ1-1	CASSLNVGMNTEAFF	TGCGCCAGCAGCTTGAATGTGGGTATGAACACTGAAGCTTTCTTT